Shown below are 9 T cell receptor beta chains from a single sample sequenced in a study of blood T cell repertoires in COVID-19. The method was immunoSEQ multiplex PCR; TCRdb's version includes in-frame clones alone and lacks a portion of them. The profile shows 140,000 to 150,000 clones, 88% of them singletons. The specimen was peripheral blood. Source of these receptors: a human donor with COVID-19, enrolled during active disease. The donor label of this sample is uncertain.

CDR3 sequence reads: CASSLDSRGRDTQYF. CDR3 coding DNA: TGTGCCAGCAGCCTCGACTCCCGAGGGAGAGATACGCAGTATTTT. The chain is built from TRBV5-4 and TRBJ2-3; maybe TRBD2 (5 bases). Trimming left V 4 bases short and J 5 bases short, with 17 bases between. The CDR3 extends over 15 amino acids. Per the germline V gene, CDR1 is SGHNT and CDR2 is YYREEE (reference sequence).

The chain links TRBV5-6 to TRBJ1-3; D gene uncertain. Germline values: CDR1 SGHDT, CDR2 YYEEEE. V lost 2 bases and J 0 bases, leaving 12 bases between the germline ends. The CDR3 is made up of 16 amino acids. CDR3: CASSFIPQSSGNTIYF. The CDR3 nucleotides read TGTGCCAGCAGCTTTATCCCGCAGTCCTCTGGAAACACCATATATTTT.

The CDR3 loop reads CATSRPGQGAGEQFF. CDR3 DNA sequence: TGTGCCACCAGCAGACCGGGACAGGGGGCAGGGGAGCAGTTCTTC. The genes are TRBV15 and TRBJ2-1; 12 nucleotides align to TRBD1. The V gene end was trimmed by 2 bases and the J gene end by 10 bases; junction bases not matched to a gene: 6. Germline-derived CDR1 and CDR2 are LNHNV and YYDKDF (reference sequence). The length of the CDR3 is 15 residues.

CDR3 in DNA: TGTGCAAGTCGCTTAGCGGTGAAGCGGGAGACGAGTGAGCAGTTCTTC. Translating gives CASRLAVKRETSEQFF. V is TRBV12-2 and J is TRBJ2-1; the D call TRBD2 from the table was never checked on the DNA. TRBV12-2 is reported as a pseudogene. The CDR3 runs 16 residues.

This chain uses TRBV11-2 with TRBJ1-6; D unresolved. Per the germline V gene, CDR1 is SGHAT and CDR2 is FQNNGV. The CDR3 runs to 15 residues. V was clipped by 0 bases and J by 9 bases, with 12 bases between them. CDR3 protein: CASSLDQVAGSPLHF. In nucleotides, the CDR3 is TGTGCCAGCAGCTTAGATCAGGTCGCCGGTTCACCCCTCCACTTT. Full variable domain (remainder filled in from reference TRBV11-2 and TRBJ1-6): EAGVAQSPRYKIIEKRQSVAFWCNPISGHATLYWYQQILGQGPKLLIQFQNNGVVDDSQLPKDRFSAERLKGVDSTLKIQPAKLEDSAVYLCASSLDQVAGSPLHFGNGTRLTVT.

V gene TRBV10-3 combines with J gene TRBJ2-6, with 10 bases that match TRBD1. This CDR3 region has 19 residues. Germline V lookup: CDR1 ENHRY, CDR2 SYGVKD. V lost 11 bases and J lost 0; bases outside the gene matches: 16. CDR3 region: CASRGTGEGTGSGANVLTF. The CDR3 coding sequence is TGTGCCTCCCGGGGGACAGGGGAGGGGACGGGCTCTGGGGCCAACGTCCTGACTTTC.

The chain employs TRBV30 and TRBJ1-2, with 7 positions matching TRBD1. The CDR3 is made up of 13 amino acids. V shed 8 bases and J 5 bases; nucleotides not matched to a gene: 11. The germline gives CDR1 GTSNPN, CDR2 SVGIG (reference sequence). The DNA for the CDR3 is TGTGCCGCAAAACAGGGGAATGAGTATGGCTACACCTTC. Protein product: CAAKQGNEYGYTF.

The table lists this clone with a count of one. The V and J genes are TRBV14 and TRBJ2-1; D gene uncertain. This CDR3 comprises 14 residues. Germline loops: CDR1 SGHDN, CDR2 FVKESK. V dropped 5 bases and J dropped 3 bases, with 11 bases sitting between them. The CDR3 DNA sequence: TGTGCCAGCAGCGCCACCGGGTTCTACAATGAGCAGTTCTTC. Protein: CASSATGFYNEQFF.

CDR3 loop: CASSDAGNNEQFF. CDR3 sequence (DNA): TGCGCCAGCAGTGACGCGGGGAACAATGAGCAGTTCTTC. V usage is TRBV10-1 and J usage is TRBJ2-1; a weak D match, TRBD2 (6 bases). Germline V gene sequence: CDR1 WNHNN, CDR2 SYGVQD (reference sequence). Trimming left V 3 bases short and J 5 bases short, with 8 bases between. The CDR3 runs to 13 residues.